A selection of T cell receptor beta chains follows, all from one sample in a study of T cell responses to AZD1222 COVID-19 vaccine. TCRdb's copy holds only in-frame clones and misses some; the assay was immunoSEQ multiplex PCR. The data hold tens of thousands of clones, with approximately 90% observed a single time. The specimen was peripheral blood, collected on day 0 of MenACWY control vaccination. These receptors were taken from an adult in good health. Each CDR3 is given with its conserved first and last residue. The D gene is left open where the match is weak. A clone size is listed for some rows: how often the clone was seen (once, few, many), or a class if it is expanded.

clone_size,j_call,cdr3_length,d_call,v_call,cdr3_nt,cdr3_aa
-,TRBJ2-2,17,TRBD1,TRBV3-1/TRBV3-2,TGTGCCAGCAGCCAAGTTCCGGGACAGGGATATCCCGGGGAGCTGTTTTTT,CASSQVPGQGYPGELFF
-,TRBJ2-7,12,-,TRBV2,TGTGCCAGCAATGTGGGCGATTACGAGCAGTACTTC,CASNVGDYEQYF
-,TRBJ1-6,14,TRBD1,TRBV5-1,TGCGCCAGCAGCGGCTCGACAGGGAGATCACCCCTCCACTTT,CASSGSTGRSPLHF
-,TRBJ2-5,14,TRBD1,TRBV3-1/TRBV3-2,TGTGCCAGCCGGGACAGCCGCCCCCAAGAGACCCAGTACTTC,CASRDSRPQETQYF
-,TRBJ1-6,14,-,TRBV5-1,TGCGCCAGCAGCTTGGCAGCAAATAATTCACCCCTCCACTTT,CASSLAANNSPLHF
-,TRBJ2-7,14,TRBD1,TRBV6-6,TGTGCCAGCCTACCCCCGGGACAGGGGGGCGAGCAGTACTTC,CASLPPGQGGEQYF
-,TRBJ1-2,15,TRBD1,TRBV29-1,TGCAGCGTCACCGGGACAGGGGACCTAAACTATGGCTACACCTTC,CSVTGTGDLNYGYTF
-,TRBJ2-7,12,-,TRBV28,TGTGCCTCCAACGGGCAGACCTACGAGCAGTACTTC,CASNGQTYEQYF
-,TRBJ2-7,13,-,TRBV5-5,TGTGCCAGCAGCAATCCACCGGGGGACGAGCAGTACTTC,CASSNPPGDEQYF
-,TRBJ2-7,14,-,TRBV19,TGTGCCAGTAGTATGCTGGGCAGGGAGGACGAGCAGTACTTC,CASSMLGREDEQYF
-,TRBJ1-5,13,-,TRBV28,TGTGCCAGCAGTTTAGGTAGGCAGCAGCCCCAGCATTTT,CASSLGRQQPQHF
-,TRBJ2-7,14,TRBD1,TRBV5-6,TGTGCCAGCAGCTGGACAGGGGGCCCCTACGAGCAGTACTTC,CASSWTGGPYEQYF
-,TRBJ2-2,15,-,TRBV20-1,TGCAGTGCTAGTAGAACAGGAGAAAACACCGGGGAGCTGTTTTTT,CSASRTGENTGELFF
-,TRBJ2-7,13,TRBD1,TRBV19,TGTGCCAGTAGTGGACAGGGGGTCGACGAGCAGTACTTC,CASSGQGVDEQYF
-,TRBJ2-7,16,TRBD2,TRBV28,TGTGCCAGCAGTCCCGCCGATGTAGCGGGGACCTACGAGCAGTACTTC,CASSPADVAGTYEQYF
-,TRBJ2-7,13,-,TRBV6-4,TGTGCCAGCATGTGGGGGCGGGAGAGCGAGCAGTACTTC,CASMWGRESEQYF
once,TRBJ1-1,14,TRBD1,TRBV27,TGTGCCAGCAGCCAGGACAGGGTGAAGACTGAAGCTTTCTTT,CASSQDRVKTEAFF
-,TRBJ2-5,14,TRBD1,TRBV5-1,TGCGCCAGCAGCTTTGGGACAGACCAAGAGACCCAGTACTTC,CASSFGTDQETQYF
-,TRBJ1-5,16,TRBD1,TRBV28,TGTGCCAGCAGCCCCGGACAGGGGTATAGCAATCAGCCCCAGCATTTT,CASSPGQGYSNQPQHF
-,TRBJ1-1,15,-,TRBV5-4,TGTGCCAGCAGCTTGGCCGGGGGTTTGAACACTGAAGCTTTCTTT,CASSLAGGLNTEAFF
-,TRBJ1-2,15,TRBD1,TRBV2,TGTGCCAGCAGTGCGACAGGGGGAATAGTCTCTGGCTACACCTTC,CASSATGGIVSGYTF
-,TRBJ2-3,14,TRBD2,TRBV2,TGTGCCAGCAGGACTAGCGAAGGCACAGATACGCAGTATTTT,CASRTSEGTDTQYF
-,TRBJ1-4,14,-,TRBV5-1,TGCGCCAGCAGCGTAACAGGGACAAATGAAAAACTGTTTTTT,CASSVTGTNEKLFF
-,TRBJ2-2,13,-,TRBV14,TGTGCCAGCAGCCCTAGGGCCACCGGGGAGCTGTTTTTT,CASSPRATGELFF
-,TRBJ2-5,12,-,TRBV19,TGTGCCAGTACCCTCCGTCTAGAGACCCAGTACTTC,CASTLRLETQYF
-,TRBJ2-1,15,TRBD1,TRBV5-1,TGCGCCAGCAGCTTGGTTCAGGGGGCTGGTGGTGAGCAGTTCTTC,CASSLVQGAGGEQFF
-,TRBJ1-2,12,-,TRBV28,TGTGCCAGCAACTCAGGGAAAGGTGGCTACACCTTC,CASNSGKGGYTF
once,TRBJ2-3,14,-,TRBV19,TGTGCCAGTAGACCGGCCCCCCCGGCAGATACGCAGTATTTT,CASRPAPPADTQYF
-,TRBJ1-1,14,-,TRBV6-5,TGTGCCAGCACTACGGTGCAGGGGTCCACTGAAGCTTTCTTT,CASTTVQGSTEAFF
-,TRBJ2-5,14,-,TRBV6-5,TGTGCCAGCTTAAGACTTGATCCAAGGGAGACCCAGTACTTC,CASLRLDPRETQYF
-,TRBJ2-5,15,TRBD2,TRBV28,TGTGCCAGCAGTGGGGGACTAGCCGTCCAAGAGACCCAGTACTTC,CASSGGLAVQETQYF
-,TRBJ1-5,16,-,TRBV7-9,TGTGCCAGCAGCGCTAGCCCCCCGACAGGAGGGAAGCCCCAGCATTTT,CASSASPPTGGKPQHF